This entry concerns a single T cell receptor (beta chain). The antigen remains undetermined. The germline CDR1 and CDR2 sequences are MGHDK and SYGVNS. This CDR3 region has 15 residues. Trimming removed 8 bases at V and 2 bases at J, with 18 bases between. Clones were sequenced by immunoSEQ multiplex PCR, and TCRdb holds only the in-frame ones, with some missing. The table lists about 51,000 clones, over 70% of them singletons. All patients were mismatch repair deficient, assessed by either PCR or immunohistochemistry. A few pembrolizumab responders had their TCRs sequenced. This entry comes from a study of PD-1 blockade in mismatch repair-deficient tumors. Study at large: Patients had roughly twelve mismatch repair-deficient cancer types, all previously treated and progressing.

Study-wide results and caveats: Rapid post-treatment expansion, then contraction, generally preceding radiologic response, marked tumor-resident clones.

This sequence joins TRBV25-1 and TRBJ1-2; tentative D call: TRBD1 (6 bases). The TCR comes from an adult with mismatch repair-deficient cancer. The starting material was peripheral blood, obtained roughly 21 weeks after starting pembrolizumab. Written as DNA, the CDR3 is TGTGCCAGCGCCCAACGGGGGGCCGGGAACTATGGCTACACCTTC. This encodes CASAQRGAGNYGYTF.